Given below is one T cell receptor beta chain in context. Its specificity is not known. This sample was taken from a study of T cells in narcolepsy. Study-wide background: Enrolled donors included narcolepsy type 1 or type 2 patients and healthy controls. Findings and limits, study-wide: HCRT-specific and TRIB2-specific autoreactive clonotypes appeared among same-patient CSF and blood CD4+ clonotypes. Reportedly, autoreactive clonotypes were serially detected in patients' blood but not controls'.

V shed 4 bases and J shed 5 bases, with 11 bases lying between them. The germline V gene encodes CDR1 MDHEN and CDR2 SYDVKM. The CDR3 spans 13 residues. Assay used: immunoSEQ multiplex PCR; TCRdb lists only in-frame clones, some missing. The table includes fewer than 40,000 clones, 82% detected once. Material: CD45RA- memory CD4+ T cells from PBMCs. This TCR was sampled from a human donor with narcolepsy. This rearrangement joins TRBV28 to TRBJ1-1; no reliable D call. CDR3 DNA: TGTGCCAGCAGTTGGAGTGGGGTGACTGAAGCTTTCTTT. It translates to CASSWSGVTEAFF.